This record covers a single T cell receptor beta chain. Its antigen is still unknown. In the same sample, other DNA sequences code for this CDR3. The assay was immunoSEQ multiplex PCR, and TCRdb's table has in-frame clones only and misses some. The sample lists about 1.5 million clones; approximately 98% were seen once. This sample is part of a study of shared clonotypes between healthy human individuals. General study findings and limits: Rarefaction showed sorted-subset sequencing was incomplete despite large depth.

The CDR3 is 15 amino acids. CDR1 is SGHVS and CDR2 is FNYEAQ in the germline V gene. V lost 5 bases to trimming and J lost 4 bases; unmatched junction nucleotides: 4. This sequence joins TRBV7-6 and TRBJ2-3; 12 bases match TRBD2. Input material: naive CD4+ T cells sorted from blood. The subset is: CD45RA+ positively selected. The receptor was isolated from a young man in good health. CDR3 loop: CASSPLAGGPDTQYF. In DNA, the CDR3 is TGTGCCAGCAGCCCCCTAGCGGGAGGGCCAGATACGCAGTATTTT.